Listed here is a single TCR beta chain. This clonotype is a singleton in its sample. No antigen is known for it. No qualities accompany the bases; no much larger clone lies one base away. One read gives only weak evidence. This entry belongs to a study of vaccination and CD4 T cells after COVID-19 (dated by TCRdb to between 2022 and 2023). Context from the whole study: The convalescent cohort comprised six males and four females, including two Hispanic individuals, seven Caucasians, two Asians and one multiracial person. In control cultures, a CEFX viral epitope pool was used as positive control, an HIV-1 Nef peptide pool was used as negative control, or no peptide was added. The cultures were stimulated with overlapping spike peptide pools from SARS-CoV-2 and from the common cold coronaviruses HCoV-NL63, HCoV-OC43 and HCoV-229E. Participants got two doses of the Pfizer-BioNTech BNT162b2 vaccine (n=8) or two doses of the Moderna mRNA-1273 vaccine (n=2). At the TCR clonotype level, an earlier paper using these donors assessed memory CD4+ T cell crossreactivity between SARS-CoV-2 and common cold coronavirus spike proteins. Post-COVID blood samples were collected from convalescent patients a median of roughly 100 days after diagnosis, with a range of about 35 to 170 days. In roughly nine COVID-19 convalescent patients and a handful of infection-naive healthy vaccine recipients, the spike-specific CD4+ TCR repertoire before mRNA vaccination was compared with the repertoire after mRNA vaccination. Post-vaccine blood samples were obtained a median of around 67 days after the second vaccine dose, with a range of roughly 13 to 250 days.

The full study reports these points: Nearly all vaccine-specific clones in convalescent patients (304 of 307) were mono-reactive for SARS-CoV-2 spike rather than cross-reactive with common cold coronaviruses. The median count of SARS-CoV-2-reactive clonotypes went up from 21 after infection to 30 to 40 after vaccination, although the change was not significant. The study included relatively few convalescent patients and did not analyze early timepoints after natural infection. In convalescent patients, a median approximately 83% of post-vaccine SARS-CoV-2-reactive clones were detected only after vaccination, suggesting vaccine-specific priming.

This sample's treatment or condition label indicates: approximately 9-day PBMC culture with coronavirus spike peptide pools or control peptides (ViraFEST assay). CD4+ T cells from unexposed donors were collected before the COVID-19 pandemic (2011-2018). To expand antigen-specific T cells with peptide pools and then pick out the expanded clonotypes through TCR sequencing, the study relied on the ViraFEST assay. Over 1.5 million PBMCs per well were cultured in IMDM with approximately 5.5% human AB serum and roughly 9.3 IU/ml IL-2, plus 10 ug/ml peptide pools. Half of the culture medium was replaced with fresh IL-2-containing medium on days 3 and 7. Once the cells had been in culture for around nine days, the EasySep CD4+ T cell isolation kit was used to isolate CD4+ T cells by negative selection. As cell number allowed, CD4+ T cells from unexposed donors were tested for reactivity to SARS-CoV-2 S and N and to four common cold coronavirus spike pools. PBMCs were separated from whole blood using Ficoll-Paque Plus gradient centrifugation and then either used fresh or cryopreserved at -140C. Each culture condition was generally run in triplicate wells. Leukapheresis product for the unexposed donors was purchased commercially.

Library generation was performed with PCR. At the Johns Hopkins FTIC core, DNA from the cultured CD4+ T cells underwent TCR sequencing with the Oncomine TCR Beta short-read assay. Genomic DNA was extracted from the cultured CD4+ T cells with the QIAamp micro DNA kit. Oncomine TCR Beta libraries from cultured CD4+ T cells were pooled with unique dual indexes and sequenced on an Illumina iSeq 100. The original pipeline was this. Non-productive sequences were removed, and CDR3s that did not start with C, did not end with F or W, or were shorter than 7 amino acids were discarded. The MANAFEST web application identified antigen-specific clonotypes by comparing peptide-stimulated wells against reference wells and other culture wells. Positive clones required FDR below 0.05, an odds ratio above 5, and productive frequency above 0.1% in at least two of three replicate wells. A clonotype was classed as cross-reactive if the clonotype showed significant expansion both in SARS-CoV-2 spike wells and in at least one common cold coronavirus spike condition. Levenshtein distances (stringdist) and unrooted phylogenetic trees (ape) in R version 3.6.1 were used to assess CDR3 homology. Using fastp at Q25 and MiXCR, TCRdb reprocessed the public reads and kept productive beta chains. Each record represents a unique CDR3 protein, reported with the most common genes and DNA among its rows. TCRdb's processing, not the authors' own work, is the source of the V and J calls. This sample comprises roughly 2,100 distinct CDR3 sequences, around three fifths of them detected only once. About four fifths of the sample belongs to the ten largest clones.

This TCR was sampled from a human donor in good health. The specimen was CD4+ T cells from blood, cultured in vitro.

CDR3 sequence: CASESRRGTALNQPQHF. The DNA reads as follows: TGTGCCAGCGAGTCTAGAAGGGGGACAGCCCTTAATCAGCCCCAGCATTTT. The chain is encoded by TRBV28 joined to TRBJ1-5, with 7 central nucleotides matching TRBD1. Measured from the cysteine to the phenylalanine, the CDR3 is 17 residues long. Only the CDR3 part of the read is kept: 51 bases, read in frame from the first base. From a lookup of the germline V gene, CDR1 and CDR2 are MDHEN and SYDVKM. Here V drops 8 bases and J drops 4 bases, and the junction holds 17 bases not matched to any gene.